This T cell receptor (beta chain) was identified in a study of response to subunit inactivated influenza vaccine. There are 14 residues in the CDR3. V was clipped by 5 bases and J by 5 bases, with 13 bases between them. In germline, CDR1 is SGHAT, CDR2 FQNNGV. TCRdb processed the RT-PCR reads anew with MiXCR; each CDR3 protein has one entry. The profile covers approximately 700,000 distinct CDR3 sequences, with approximately 15% appearing a single time and roughly 6.4% taken by the ten largest. The input for sequencing was PBMCs from blood, taken 14 to 15 days before vaccination. This sequence joins TRBV11-2 and TRBJ2-1; no definite D call. This TCR came from a man in his forties or fifties who received an inactivated influenza vaccine. CDR3 bases: TGTGCCAGCAGCCCAACCCGCGGCAACAATGAGCAGTTCTTC. This sequence encodes CASSPTRGNNEQFF.